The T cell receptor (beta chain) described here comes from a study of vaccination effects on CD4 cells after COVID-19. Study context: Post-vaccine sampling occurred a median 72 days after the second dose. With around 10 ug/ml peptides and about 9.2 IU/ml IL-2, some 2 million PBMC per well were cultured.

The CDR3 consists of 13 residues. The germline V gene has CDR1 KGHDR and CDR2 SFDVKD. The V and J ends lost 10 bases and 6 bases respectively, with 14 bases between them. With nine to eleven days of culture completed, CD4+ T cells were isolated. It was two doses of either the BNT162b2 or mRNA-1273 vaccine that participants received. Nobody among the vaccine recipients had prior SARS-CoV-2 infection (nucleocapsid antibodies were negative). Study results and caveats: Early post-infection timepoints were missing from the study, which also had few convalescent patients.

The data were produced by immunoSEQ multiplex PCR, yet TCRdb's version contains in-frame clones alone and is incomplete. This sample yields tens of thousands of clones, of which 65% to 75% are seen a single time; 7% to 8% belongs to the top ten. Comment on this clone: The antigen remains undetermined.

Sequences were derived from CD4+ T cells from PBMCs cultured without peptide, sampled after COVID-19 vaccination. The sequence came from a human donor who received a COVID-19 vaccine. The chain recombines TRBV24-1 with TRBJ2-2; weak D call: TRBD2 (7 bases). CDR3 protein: CATRGGASGELFF. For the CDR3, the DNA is TGTGCCACGCGTGGGGGGGCATCCGGGGAGCTGTTTTTT.